This TCR beta chain was identified during a study of shared clonotypes between healthy human individuals. Study at large: Plates per donor: three CD4 naive, three CD4 memory, two CD8 naive, one CD8 memory.

Sequencing was at deep level. Some clones are missing from TCRdb's copy, which holds only in-frame ones; the method was immunoSEQ multiplex PCR. This repertoire shows approximately 92,000 clones, approximately 75% found once; its top ten account for approximately 55%. Caucasian adults living in Nashville, Tennessee, provided all samples. CDR3 length: 16 residues. Germline loops: CDR1 SGHAT, CDR2 FQNNGV. Trimming stripped 0 bases from V and 6 bases from J, with 15 bases between. The sample taken for sequencing was memory CD8+ T cells sorted from blood. Subset here: CD45RO+ cells pooled with CCR7-negative TemRA cells. This TCR derives from a man aged 25 to 40 in good health. This chain uses TRBV11-2 with TRBJ1-5, with D perhaps TRBD1 (6 bases). The CDR3, as DNA: TGTGCCAGCAGCTTAGAGGGGGGGGCGGCGGTTCAGCCCCAGCATTTT. Translated, it gives CASSLEGGAAVQPQHF. Using reference TRBV11-2 and TRBJ1-5 for the parts outside the CDR3, the full variable domain is EAGVAQSPRYKIIEKRQSVAFWCNPISGHATLYWYQQILGQGPKLLIQFQNNGVVDDSQLPKDRFSAERLKGVDSTLKIQPAKLEDSAVYLCASSLEGGAAVQPQHFGDGTRLSIL.